The 32 T cell receptor beta chains presented below share a single source sample, sequenced in a study of blood T cell repertoires in COVID-19. Method: immunoSEQ multiplex PCR; TCRdb's copy keeps in-frame clones and lacks some. In the table there are 110,000 or so clones, roughly 85% of which are singletons. Sequences were obtained from peripheral blood. The receptors here all came from a human donor in a cohort sampled during active COVID-19.

This clone has a handful of counts. This chain joins TRBV14 and TRBJ1-1; tentatively, D is TRBD1 (6 bases). The CDR3 extends over 15 amino acids. Per germline, CDR1 SGHDN and CDR2 FVKESK. With 6 bases removed from V and 0 bases from J, the gap between germline ends came to 14 bases. The CDR3 region has the DNA TGTGCCAGCAGTTCAAATCAGGGGTTGAACACTGAAGCTTTCTTT. Protein sequence: CASSSNQGLNTEAFF. Drawing the rest from reference TRBV14 and TRBJ1-1, the complete variable domain is EAGVTQFPSHSVIEKGQTVTLRCDPISGHDNLYWYRRVMGKEIKFLLHFVKESKQDESGMPNNRFLAERTGGTYSTLKVQPAELEDSGVYFCASSSNQGLNTEAFFGQGTRLTVV.

The CDR3 sequence is CATSPGTGYMNTEAFF. CDR3 coding DNA: TGTGCCACCAGCCCCGGGACAGGCTACATGAACACTGAAGCTTTCTTT. The V and J genes are TRBV15 and TRBJ1-1; 8 bases match TRBD1. J was trimmed by 0 bases and V by 5 bases; bases with no gene match: 8. Germline V gives CDR1 LNHNV, CDR2 YYDKDF (reference sequence). This CDR3 comprises 16 residues. Looking up the rest from reference TRBV15 and TRBJ1-1 gives the full variable domain: DAMVIQNPRYQVTQFGKPVTLSCSQTLNHNVMYWYQQKSSQAPKLLFHYYDKDFNNEADTPDNFQSRRPNTSFCFLDIRSPGLGDTAMYLCATSPGTGYMNTEAFFGQGTRLTVV.

The J gene is TRBJ2-2, the V gene TRBV6-2 or TRBV6-3, with TRBD1 as a possible D gene (6 bases). V was cut by 2 bases and J by 1 base, with 8 bases left in between. The CDR3 covers 15 residues. CDR1 is MNHEY, CDR2 SVGEGT, per germline. CDR3 sequence reads: CASSYQGQNTGELFF. CDR3 nucleotides: TGTGCCAGCAGTTACCAGGGACAGAACACCGGGGAGCTGTTTTTT.

The V call is TRBV7-8, the J call TRBJ2-7; TRBD1 agrees at 9 bases. Per the germline V gene, CDR1 is SGHVS and CDR2 is FQNEAQ. The CDR3 runs to 16 residues. The ends lost 6 bases at V and 2 bases at J; junction bases unmatched: 11. In nucleotides, the CDR3 is TGTGCCAGCAGGCCAACCTACGGGACAGGGACCTACGAGCAGTACTTC. Translating it yields CASRPTYGTGTYEQYF.

The chain carries TRBV28 and TRBJ1-3, with TRBD1 identical over 7 bases. The germline V gene has CDR1 MDHEN and CDR2 SYDVKM. The CDR3 has 16 residues. Trimming removed 5 bases from V and 4 bases from J; junction bases left unmatched: 11. CDR3 in amino acids: CASSHPRQGVGNTIYF. The CDR3 nucleotides read TGTGCCAGCAGTCACCCGAGGCAGGGGGTAGGAAACACCATATATTTT. Full variable domain (remainder filled in from reference TRBV28 and TRBJ1-3): DVKVTQSSRYLVKRTGEKVFLECVQDMDHENMFWYRQDPGLGLRLIYFSYDVKMKEKGDIPEGYSVSREKKERFSLILESASTNQTSMYLCASSHPRQGVGNTIYFGEGSWLTVV.

As DNA, the CDR3 is TGTGCCAGCAGCTTAATCGTCCAAGGGGACTATGGCTACACCTTC. It codes for CASSLIVQGDYGYTF. The gene calls are TRBV7-9 and TRBJ1-2; D is possibly TRBD1 (5 bases). The CDR3 covers 15 residues. Germline V gene lookup returns CDR1 SEHNR and CDR2 FQNEAQ (reference sequence). V was trimmed by 2 bases and J by 3 bases, leaving 13 bases between them.

The gene calls are TRBV6-2 or TRBV6-3 and TRBJ2-7; D is uncertain. V shed 2 bases and J shed 8 bases, with 13 bases lying between them. The CDR3 length is 13 residues. From germline, CDR1 is MNHEY and CDR2 SVGEGT. CDR3 nucleotide sequence: TGTGCCAGCAGTTACCCGACGAGGTCGCAGCAGTACTTC. It is translated as CASSYPTRSQQYF.

In its sample, this clone was seen once. The chain recombines TRBV6-5 with TRBJ2-3; TRBD1 matches 7 bases. Germline loops: CDR1 MNHEY, CDR2 SVGAGI. The CDR3 is 15 amino acids. The V and J ends lost 6 bases and 2 bases, in that order; junction bases with no gene match: 8. Here the CDR3 DNA reads TGTGCCAGCAGCCAGTGGGACAGTCTCACAGATACGCAGTATTTT. It specifies CASSQWDSLTDTQYF.

The chain uses TRBV5-6 and TRBJ2-3; 8 positions match TRBD2. The CDR3 totals 15 residues. The V segment lost 1 base and the J segment 8 bases; nucleotides outside the gene matches: 9. CDR1 and CDR2 (germline): SGHDT, YYEEEE. The CDR3 loop reads CASSLYAGGLITQYF. Here the CDR3 DNA reads TGTGCCAGCAGCTTGTACGCGGGGGGCCTGATTACGCAGTATTTT. Using reference TRBV5-6 and TRBJ2-3 for the parts outside the CDR3, the full variable domain is DAGVTQSPTHLIKTRGQQVTLRCSPKSGHDTVSWYQQALGQGPQFIFQYYEEEERQRGNFPDRFSGHQFPNYSSELNVNALLLGDSALYLCASSLYAGGLITQYFGPGTRLTVL.

The V gene is TRBV9, the J gene TRBJ2-3, with 9 bases identical to TRBD2. V dropped 6 bases and J dropped 2; count of bases not matched to a gene: 4. Looked up from germline, CDR1 is SGDLS and CDR2 is YYNGEE. The CDR3 runs 14 residues. CDR3 region: CASTPSGATDTQYF. CDR3 sequence (DNA): TGTGCCAGCACCCCTAGCGGGGCCACAGATACGCAGTATTTT.

The rearrangement uses TRBV19 and TRBJ1-5, with TRBD1 matching over 9 bases. The CDR3 length is 17 residues. CDR1 and CDR2 (germline): LNHDA, SQIVND (reference sequence). The J segment lost 7 bases and the V segment lost 4 bases, leaving 14 bases of the junction unmatched. The CDR3: CASSSPLDRGGRQPQHF. CDR3 coding DNA: TGTGCCAGTAGTAGCCCCTTGGACAGGGGCGGACGCCAGCCCCAGCATTTT.

CDR3 protein: CASSYSKDSVPPQHF. DNA of the CDR3: TGTGCCAGCAGTTACTCGAAGGACAGCGTCCCGCCCCAGCATTTT. This sequence joins TRBV6-2 or TRBV6-3 and TRBJ1-5; weak D call: TRBD1 (6 bases). Trimming took 0 bases from V and 9 from J, leaving 15 bases between them. Per germline, CDR1 MNHEY and CDR2 SVGEGT. The CDR3 totals 15 residues.

The chain is built from TRBV18 and TRBJ2-7; D gene ambiguous. Germline V CDR1 and CDR2: KGHSH, LQKENI. This CDR3 is built from 12 residues. The V end lost 2 bases, the J end lost 4 bases, and 6 bases lay between the germline ends. CDR3 sequence reads: CASSPNSYEQYF. The CDR3 DNA follows: TGTGCCAGCTCACCAAACAGTTACGAGCAGTACTTC.

This chain connects TRBV9 to TRBJ2-5; D not resolved. The germline V and J ends were trimmed by 0 bases and 2 bases, with 8 bases remaining between them. CDR1 and CDR2 (germline): SGDLS, YYNGEE. CDR3 length: 14 residues. The CDR3 bases are TGTGCCAGCAGCGTAGGGTCAGTTCAAGAGACCCAGTACTTC. Translation: CASSVGSVQETQYF. The full variable domain, with the rest looked up from reference TRBV9 and TRBJ2-5, is DSGVTQTPKHLITATGQRVTLRCSPRSGDLSVYWYQQSLDQGLQFLIQYYNGEERAKGNILERFSAQQFPDLHSELNLSSLELGDSALYFCASSVGSVQETQYFGPGTRLLVL.

The rearrangement joins TRBV11-2 to TRBJ1-6, with 7 bases that match TRBD1. The germline V gene encodes CDR1 SGHAT and CDR2 FQNNGV. This CDR3 region has 14 residues. Losses at the gene ends were 5 bases for V and 6 bases for J; bases not matched to a gene: 4. The CDR3, as DNA: TGTGCCAGCAGCCCGACAGGGTTTAATTCACCCCTCCACTTT. It codes for CASSPTGFNSPLHF.

The rearrangement uses TRBV9 and TRBJ1-5; possibly TRBD1 for D (6 bases). CDR1 is SGDLS and CDR2 is YYNGEE in the germline V gene. V lost 3 bases, J lost 0 bases, and 10 bases lay in between. This CDR3 has 15 amino acids. The CDR3 loop reads CASSGQGHSNQPQHF. The CDR3 bases are TGTGCCAGCAGCGGGCAGGGGCATAGCAATCAGCCCCAGCATTTT.

A single count supports this clone. The chain uses TRBV3-1 (or the pseudogene TRBV3-2) and TRBJ2-2; 9 bases match TRBD2. Germline values: CDR1 LGHDT, CDR2 YNNKEL (reference sequence). This CDR3 has 13 residues. V was pared by 4 bases and J by 6 bases, with 0 bases of the junction left unmatched. CDR3 nucleotide sequence: TGTGCCAGCAGCCTAGCGGGGGCCGGGGAGCTGTTTTTT. It is translated as CASSLAGAGELFF.

CDR3 nucleotide sequence: TGCGCCAGCAGCCACAGGGGTCCCACAGATACGCAGTATTTT. It yields the protein CASSHRGPTDTQYF. This sequence joins TRBV5-1 and TRBJ2-3, with 7 bases aligning to TRBD1. The CDR3 extends over 14 amino acids. V was pared by 4 bases and J by 2 bases, with 4 bases of the junction left unmatched. Germline CDR1 reads SGHRS; CDR2 reads YFSETQ. Supplemented by reference TRBV5-1 and TRBJ2-3, the full variable domain reads KAGVTQTPRYLIKTRGQQVTLSCSPISGHRSVSWYQQTPGQGLQFLFEYFSETQRNKGNFPGRFSGRQFSNSRSEMNVSTLELGDSALYLCASSHRGPTDTQYFGPGTRLTVL.

This rearrangement joins TRBV4-2 to TRBJ2-2, with 12 bases aligning to TRBD2. This CDR3 is built from 17 residues. Germline V gene sequence: CDR1 LGHNA, CDR2 YNFKEQ. After removal of 0 bases from V and 6 bases from J, the junction contained 5 bases not matched to a gene. As DNA, the CDR3 is TGTGCCAGCAGCCAAGAATCTAGCGGGGGGGCCCCCGGGGAGCTGTTTTTT. Protein product: CASSQESSGGAPGELFF.

This chain joins TRBV29-1 and TRBJ1-3, with 9 nucleotides matching TRBD1. This CDR3 spans 14 amino acids. Per germline, CDR1 SQVTM and CDR2 ANQGSEA. The junction had 3 bases not matched to a gene; V was cut back by 4 bases and J by 2 bases. CDR3 coding DNA: TGCAGCGTTGGAAACAGGGGGCCTGGAAACACCATATATTTT. Its translation is CSVGNRGPGNTIYF.

This chain links TRBV7-9 with TRBJ2-3, with 11 bases that match TRBD2. Looked up from germline, CDR1 is SEHNR and CDR2 is FQNEAQ (reference sequence). V shed 3 bases, J shed 0 bases, and the junction held 5 bases outside the gene matches. The CDR3 has 17 residues. CDR3 DNA sequence: TGTGCCAGCAGCTTTTCTAGCGGGGGGCCTAGCACAGATACGCAGTATTTT. Encoded protein: CASSFSSGGPSTDTQYF.

V usage is TRBV2 and J usage is TRBJ1-2, with TRBD1 matching 7 bases. The CDR3 contains 12 residues. Germline V gene data show CDR1 as SNHLY and CDR2 as FYNNEI. Germline trimming cut 5 bases from V and 8 bases from J; bases unmatched to any gene: 5. CDR3 sequence reads: CASSNRGRGYTF. The CDR3 nucleotides read TGTGCCAGCAGTAACAGGGGAAGAGGCTACACCTTC.

The V call is TRBV6-1, the J call TRBJ1-5, with D tentatively TRBD1 (5 bases). CDR1 and CDR2 (germline): MNHNS, SASEGT. The CDR3 extends over 17 amino acids. The germline V and J ends were trimmed by 4 bases and 2 bases, with 18 bases remaining between them. The CDR3 bases are TGTGCCAGCAGTGGAACACGGGAGGGGTTTCGCAATCAGCCCCAGCATTTT. Protein product: CASSGTREGFRNQPQHF.

This clone was picked up one time. As DNA, the CDR3 is TGTGCCAGCAGCTTAGATGGCAGGGGGTTAAGGGGTGGCTACACCTTC. Residues: CASSLDGRGLRGGYTF. The genes are TRBV7-2 and TRBJ1-2, with 7 bases that match TRBD1. V trimming: 1 base; J trimming: 7 bases; junction bases outside the gene matches: 12. Germline V gene data show CDR1 as SGHTA and CDR2 as FQGNSA. The CDR3 loop spans 16 amino acids.

The genes are TRBV4-3 and TRBJ2-1, with D perhaps TRBD1 (6 bases). Germline V gene lookup returns CDR1 LGHNA and CDR2 YSLEER. This CDR3 has 17 residues. The V end was cut by 4 bases, the J end by 0 bases, with 16 bases between. CDR3 amino acids: CASSPRPQGSSYNEQFF. In nucleotides, the CDR3 is TGCGCCAGCAGCCCCCGCCCCCAGGGGAGCTCCTACAATGAGCAGTTCTTC.

V is TRBV6-1 and J is TRBJ1-5; tentatively, D is TRBD1 (6 bases). V was pared by 1 base and J by 11 bases, with 9 bases between. Germline CDR1 is MNHNS and CDR2 is SASEGT. The CDR3 is made up of 12 amino acids. The CDR3 nucleotides are TGTGCCAGCAGTGAAGAGGGGGGGGCCCAGCATTTT. Translated: CASSEEGGAQHF.

The chain has TRBV10-2 and TRBJ2-1, with 14 positions matching TRBD2. The CDR3 totals 19 residues. Germline V gene sequence: CDR1 WSHSY, CDR2 SAAADI. The V gene end was trimmed by 2 bases and the J gene end by 4 bases; junction bases not matched to a gene: 10. The DNA of the CDR3 is TGCGCCAGCAGTGAGAGGAGGACTAGCGGGGGGCCGAGGTACAATGAGCAGTTCTTC. Translating gives CASSERRTSGGPRYNEQFF.

This chain uses TRBV5-1 with TRBJ2-7; the D is unclear. From germline, CDR1 is SGHRS and CDR2 YFSETQ. V was trimmed by 2 bases and J by 2 bases, leaving 8 bases between them. This CDR3 contains 13 residues. The CDR3 coding sequence is TGCGCCAGCAGCTTTTCGGAGCCCTACGAGCAGTACTTC. Amino acids: CASSFSEPYEQYF.

This chain links TRBV28 with TRBJ2-1, with 10 bases identical to TRBD2. The CDR3 is 15 amino acids. Germline V gene lookup returns CDR1 MDHEN and CDR2 SYDVKM. Trimming removed 3 bases from V and 8 bases from J; junction bases left unmatched: 7. CDR3 sequence (DNA): TGTGCCAGCAGTTTCGAGCGGGGGGGCCGCTATGAGCAGTTCTTC. Amino acids: CASSFERGGRYEQFF.

The CDR3 is CASLGGLYNEQFF. The DNA for the CDR3 is TGTGCCAGTCTTGGGGGCCTATACAATGAGCAGTTCTTC. The genes are TRBV12-3 or TRBV12-4 and TRBJ2-1, with D possibly matching TRBD1 (6 bases). V gave up 9 bases and J gave up 4 bases, with 13 bases separating them. The CDR3 is 13 amino acids.

This clone came up once. The chain joins TRBV3-1 (or the pseudogene TRBV3-2) to TRBJ2-1; 10 bases agree with TRBD2. Unmatched junction bases numbered 8, after V lost 4 bases and J lost 8 bases. The V gene's germline CDR1 is LGHDT and CDR2 YNNKEL (reference sequence). The CDR3 covers 15 residues. The CDR3 region has the DNA TGTGCCAGCAGCCGTGAGCGGGGGGGCGAGGATGAGCAGTTCTTC. It encodes CASSRERGGEDEQFF.

The chain couples TRBV24-1 to TRBJ1-5; possible D gene TRBD1, 5 bases. This CDR3 region has 16 residues. V was clipped by 4 bases and J by 4 bases, with 16 bases between them. Germline values: CDR1 KGHDR, CDR2 SFDVKD. The CDR3 loop reads CATSEGGTVRNQPQHF. DNA for the CDR3: TGTGCCACCAGTGAGGGGGGGACTGTTAGGAATCAGCCCCAGCATTTT.